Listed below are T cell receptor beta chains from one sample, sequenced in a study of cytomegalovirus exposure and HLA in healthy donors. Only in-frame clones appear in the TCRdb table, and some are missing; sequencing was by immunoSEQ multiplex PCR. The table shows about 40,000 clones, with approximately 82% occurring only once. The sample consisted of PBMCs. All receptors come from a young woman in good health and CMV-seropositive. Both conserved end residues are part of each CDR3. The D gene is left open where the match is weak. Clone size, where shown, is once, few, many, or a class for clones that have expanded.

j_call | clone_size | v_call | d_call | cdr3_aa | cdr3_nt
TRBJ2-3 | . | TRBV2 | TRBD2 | CASSGSGGAADTQYF | TGTGCCAGCAGTGGTAGCGGGGGGGCTGCAGATACGCAGTATTTT
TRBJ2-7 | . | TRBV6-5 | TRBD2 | CASSPLTSGSYEQYF | TGTGCCAGCAGCCCCCTAACTAGCGGGAGTTACGAGCAGTACTTC
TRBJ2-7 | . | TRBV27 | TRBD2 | CASRMGLAGNYEQYF | TGTGCCAGCCGAATGGGACTAGCGGGGAACTACGAGCAGTACTTC
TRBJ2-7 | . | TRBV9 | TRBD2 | CASSVGKGTSGELEQYF | TGTGCCAGCAGCGTAGGGAAGGGGACTAGCGGTGAGCTGGAGCAGTACTTC
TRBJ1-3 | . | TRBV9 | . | CASSVGTGIDTIYF | TGTGCCAGCAGCGTAGGTACAGGGATAGACACCATATATTTT
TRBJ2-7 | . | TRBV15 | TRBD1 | CATSRDPGTGGYEQYF | TGTGCCACCAGCAGAGATCCGGGGACAGGGGGTTACGAGCAGTACTTC
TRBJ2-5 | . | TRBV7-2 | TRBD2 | CASSLAGEGETQYF | TGTGCCAGCAGCTTAGCAGGGGAGGGGGAGACCCAGTACTTC
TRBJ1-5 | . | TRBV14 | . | CASTRHTRDNQPQHF | TGTGCCAGCACTCGACATACCCGGGACAATCAGCCCCAGCATTTT
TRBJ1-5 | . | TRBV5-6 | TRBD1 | CASSRKTGGYSNQPQHF | TGTGCCAGCAGCCGAAAAACAGGGGGTTACAGCAATCAGCCCCAGCATTTT
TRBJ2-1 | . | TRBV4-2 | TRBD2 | CASSQGGLADHNEQFF | TGTGCCAGCAGCCAAGGGGGACTAGCGGACCACAATGAGCAGTTCTTC
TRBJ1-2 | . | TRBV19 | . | CASSVWGLNYGYTF | TGTGCCAGTAGTGTCTGGGGGCTGAACTATGGCTACACCTTC
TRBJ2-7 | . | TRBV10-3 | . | CATRLGQDSYEQYF | TGTGCCACACGCCTTGGGCAGGACTCCTACGAGCAGTACTTC
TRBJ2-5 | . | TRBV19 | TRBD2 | CASSIVAGGPEETQYF | TGTGCCAGTAGTATCGTCGCGGGAGGGCCGGAAGAGACCCAGTACTTC
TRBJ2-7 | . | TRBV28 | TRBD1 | CASSFLDRVYEQYF | TGTGCCAGCAGTTTCCTGGACAGGGTCTACGAGCAGTACTTC
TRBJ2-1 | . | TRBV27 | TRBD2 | CASTLAGSYNEQFF | TGTGCCAGCACATTAGCGGGGAGTTACAATGAGCAGTTCTTC
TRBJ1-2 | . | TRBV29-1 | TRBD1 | CSADPGGREGYTF | TGCAGCGCCGACCCAGGGGGGCGCGAGGGCTACACCTTC
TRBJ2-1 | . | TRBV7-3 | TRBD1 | CASSFSAGGPNEQFF | TGTGCCAGCAGCTTCAGCGCAGGGGGCCCAAATGAGCAGTTCTTC
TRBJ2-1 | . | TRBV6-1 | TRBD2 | CASKGGREFEQFF | TGTGCCAGCAAGGGCGGGAGGGAATTTGAGCAGTTCTTC
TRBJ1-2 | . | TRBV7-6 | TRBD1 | CASSTSTGVRHPNYGYTF | TGTGCCAGCAGCACGTCGACAGGGGTTCGACACCCTAACTATGGCTACACCTTC
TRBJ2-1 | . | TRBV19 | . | CASTPGGSGYNEQFF | TGTGCCAGTACCCCAGGGGGGTCCGGATACAATGAGCAGTTCTTC
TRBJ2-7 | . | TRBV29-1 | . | CSVGVSYEQYF | TGCAGCGTTGGTGTCAGCTACGAGCAGTACTTC
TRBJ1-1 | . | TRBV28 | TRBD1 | CASTPPGQGRNTEAFF | TGTGCCAGCACCCCGCCCGGACAGGGGAGGAACACTGAAGCTTTCTTT
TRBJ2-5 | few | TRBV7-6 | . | CASSPSRTRETQYF | TGTGCCAGCAGCCCCAGCCGTACGAGGGAGACCCAGTACTTC
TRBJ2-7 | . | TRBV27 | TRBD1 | CASSLSGTGYEQYF | TGTGCCAGCAGTTTATCCGGGACAGGCTACGAGCAGTACTTC
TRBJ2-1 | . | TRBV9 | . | CASSATGDSYNEQFF | TGTGCCAGCAGCGCGACGGGGGACAGTTACAATGAGCAGTTCTTC
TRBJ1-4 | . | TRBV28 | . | CASSLQATNEKLFF | TGTGCCAGCAGTTTACAGGCAACTAATGAAAAACTGTTTTTT
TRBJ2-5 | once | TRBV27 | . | CASRKQETQYF | TGTGCCAGCCGTAAACAAGAGACCCAGTACTTC
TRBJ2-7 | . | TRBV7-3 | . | CASPTGEGYEQYF | TGTGCCAGCCCGACAGGGGAGGGCTACGAGCAGTACTTC
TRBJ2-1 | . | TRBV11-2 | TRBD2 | CASSSGTSGTNNEQFF | TGTGCCAGCAGCTCCGGGACTAGCGGGACCAACAATGAGCAGTTCTTC
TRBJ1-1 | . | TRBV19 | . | CASIPRGVDTEAFF | TGTGCCAGTATTCCCCGGGGGGTGGACACTGAAGCTTTCTTT
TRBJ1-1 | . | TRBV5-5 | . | CASTHRTDENEAFF | TGTGCCAGCACCCACAGGACAGACGAAAATGAAGCTTTCTTT
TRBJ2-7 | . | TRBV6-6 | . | CASSYPSPRGYEQYF | TGTGCCAGCAGTTACCCCTCCCCTCGAGGGTACGAGCAGTACTTC
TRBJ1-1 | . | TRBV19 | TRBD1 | CASSIETGGTEAFF | TGTGCCAGTAGTATAGAGACAGGGGGGACTGAAGCTTTCTTT
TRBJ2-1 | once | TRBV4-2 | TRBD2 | CASSQDVAGSYNEQFF | TGTGCCAGCAGCCAAGACGTAGCGGGTTCCTACAATGAGCAGTTCTTC
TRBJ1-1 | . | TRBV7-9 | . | CASISPPNENTEAFF | TGTGCCAGCATTAGCCCCCCGAACGAAAACACTGAAGCTTTCTTT
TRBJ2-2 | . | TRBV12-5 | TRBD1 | CASGQTQGAGGELFF | TGTGCTAGTGGGCAGACTCAGGGGGCGGGCGGGGAGCTGTTTTTT